The 24 T cell receptor beta chains below all came from one sample that was sequenced in a study of regulatory T cells in long-lasting Graves disease. Time point of the sample: persistent/refractory GD, antithyroid drugs over 5 years with positive TRAb. Extracted PBMC RNA gave rise to the TCR library. According to the study, TCR beta libraries were built with iRepertoire HTBI primers and CDR3-region Arm-PCR. TCRdb used MiXCR to reprocess the multiplex PCR reads, holding one entry per CDR3 protein. Of 300,000 to 500,000 distinct CDR3 sequences in the sample, roughly 20% were seen once. The sequenced sample was peripheral blood mononuclear cells (PBMCs), obtained when the disease was refractory, from a patient treated with antithyroid drugs. The receptors were gathered from a female donor with Graves disease.

This clonotype was seen repeatedly, ten times or more. The V and J genes are TRBV20-1 and TRBJ1-5; D gene unclear. The ends were cut back, 6 bases at V and 3 bases at J, with 12 bases in the middle. The CDR3 is 13 residues long. Germline CDR1 is DFQATT and CDR2 is SNEGSKA (reference sequence). The CDR3 sequence is CSAQTTINQPQHF. The CDR3 DNA reads as TGCAGTGCGCAGACCACGATCAATCAGCCCCAGCATTTT.

The CDR3 spells CSVANRGANEQYF. The CDR3 bases are TGCAGCGTAGCTAACAGGGGTGCCAACGAGCAGTACTTC. The genes are TRBV29-1 and TRBJ2-7, with 7 bases that match TRBD1. The germline V gene encodes CDR1 SQVTM and CDR2 ANQGSEA. The CDR3 spans 13 residues. After removal of 6 bases from V and 5 bases from J, the junction contained 10 bases not matched to a gene.

This clonotype was observed many times. The chain has TRBV5-1 and TRBJ1-1, with D uncertain. Germline CDR1 SGHRS, CDR2 YFSETQ. The CDR3 runs to 14 residues. Trimming removed 5 bases from V and 0 bases from J, with 11 bases in between. The CDR3 DNA reads as TGCGCCAGCAGAGCGAGTGCCTTGAACACTGAAGCTTTCTTT. It yields the protein CASRASALNTEAFF. The full variable domain, with the rest looked up from reference TRBV5-1 and TRBJ1-1, is KAGVTQTPRYLIKTRGQQVTLSCSPISGHRSVSWYQQTPGQGLQFLFEYFSETQRNKGNFPGRFSGRQFSNSRSEMNVSTLELGDSALYLCASRASALNTEAFFGQGTRLTVV.

The V call is TRBV29-1, the J call TRBJ2-7, with D possibly being TRBD2 (6 bases). The V gene's germline CDR1 is SQVTM and CDR2 ANQGSEA. The CDR3 loop spans 12 amino acids. V gave up 5 bases and J gave up 0 bases, with 8 bases separating them. CDR3 DNA: TGCAGCGTTATGGAGGGCTCCTACGAGCAGTACTTC. Translating it yields CSVMEGSYEQYF.

This sequence joins TRBV29-1 and TRBJ1-3, with D uncertain. Trimming pared 3 bases from V and 4 bases from J, leaving 10 bases between. Germline lookup yields CDR1 SQVTM and CDR2 ANQGSEA. The CDR3 sequence is 13 residues long. The CDR3 spells CSVEGQPGNTIYF. In nucleotides, the CDR3 is TGCAGCGTTGAGGGCCAGCCAGGAAACACCATATATTTT.

This clonotype was observed a few times. The rearrangement joins TRBV12-3 or TRBV12-4 to TRBJ1-1; TRBD1 is a possible D gene (6 bases). The CDR3 length is 14 residues. Trimming took 6 bases from V and 5 from J, leaving 16 bases between them. The DNA of the CDR3 is TGTGCCAGCAGACCTACAGGGCGAGGAACTGAAGCTTTCTTT. Encoded protein: CASRPTGRGTEAFF.

In this sample, this clonotype turned up many times. CDR3 in amino acids: CASSFPGLALYEQYF. CDR3 nucleotides: TGTGCCAGCAGCTTCCCGGGACTAGCGCTTTACGAGCAGTACTTC. V is TRBV7-8 and J is TRBJ2-7, with 10 bases matching TRBD2. J gave up 4 bases and V 3 bases, and 6 bases lay outside the gene matches. The CDR3 runs to 15 residues. Germline V lookup: CDR1 SGHVS, CDR2 FQNEAQ. The full variable domain, its missing parts supplied by reference TRBV7-8 and TRBJ2-7, is GAGVSQSPRYKVAKRGQDVALRCDPISGHVSLFWYQQALGQGPEFLTYFQNEAQLDKSGLPSDRFFAERPEGSVSTLKIQRTQQEDSAVYLCASSFPGLALYEQYFGPGTRLTVT.

The table lists this clonotype with a few counts. No conserved phenylalanine or tryptophan ends this CDR3, so it is likely a read error. V usage is TRBV7-2 and J usage is TRBJ2-7, with D perhaps TRBD2 (6 bases). CDR3 length equals 16 residues. Germline lookup yields CDR1 SGHTA and CDR2 FQGNSA. The CDR3 coding sequence is TGTGCCAGCAGCCTAGCCGGAGGGATCCTCGGATACGAGCAGTACCTC. This encodes CASSLAGGILGYEQYL.

The CDR3 sequence: CSVEDGDLYTEAFF. CDR3 in DNA: TGCAGCGTTGAAGATGGGGACCTCTACACTGAAGCTTTCTTT. This chain connects TRBV29-1 to TRBJ1-1; TRBD1 might be the D (5 bases). V was pared by 0 bases and J by 3 bases, with 11 bases between. The CDR3 loop spans 14 amino acids. The germline V gene has CDR1 SQVTM and CDR2 ANQGSEA.

This clonotype has a handful of counts. The V call is TRBV28, the J call TRBJ2-7; 10 positions match TRBD2. This CDR3 spans 17 amino acids. Looked up from germline, CDR1 is MDHEN and CDR2 is SYDVKM. J lost 2 bases, V lost 2 bases, and 9 bases had no gene match. CDR3 DNA sequence: TGTGCCAGCAGTTTACCACCCAGACTAGCGGGCACCTACGAGCAGTACTTC. Its protein is CASSLPPRLAGTYEQYF.

This clonotype was detected only a few times. The genes are TRBV4-3 and TRBJ2-5; D may be TRBD1 or TRBD2 (7 bases each). The V end was cut by 0 bases, the J end by 5 bases, with 16 bases between. The CDR3 length is 16 residues. In germline, CDR1 is LGHNA, CDR2 YSLEER. The CDR3 nucleotides are TGCGCCAGCAGCCAAGATCGGGGAGGGGGCGGGGAGACCCAGTACTTC. Amino acids: CASSQDRGGGGETQYF.

This chain links TRBV11-2 with TRBJ2-5; 11 nucleotides match TRBD2. The CDR3 runs to 18 residues. J was trimmed by 2 bases and V by 5 bases; bases with no gene match: 13. Germline lookup yields CDR1 SGHAT and CDR2 FQNNGV. Here the CDR3 reads CASSVTGTSGAIQETQYF. The CDR3 nucleotides read TGTGCCAGCAGCGTAACGGGGACTAGCGGAGCCATACAAGAGACCCAGTACTTC.

The chain links TRBV4-1 to TRBJ2-5; TRBD2 matches at 10 bases. The V gene's germline CDR1 is MGHRA and CDR2 YSYEKL. The CDR3 totals 17 residues. The V segment lost 5 bases and the J segment 6 bases; nucleotides outside the gene matches: 15. The CDR3 loop reads CASSGLAAGRGRQTQYF. The CDR3 DNA is TGCGCCAGCAGCGGACTAGCGGCCGGGAGGGGTAGACAGACCCAGTACTTC.

The J gene is TRBJ2-2, the V gene TRBV10-3, with D possibly TRBD1 on 6 matching bases. This CDR3 comprises 14 residues. Between the trimmed V and J ends, which lost 8 bases and 2 bases, there was a span of 12 bases. Germline assignment: CDR1 ENHRY and CDR2 SYGVKD. This CDR3 reads CAIATGPNTGELFF. For the CDR3, the DNA is TGTGCCATCGCTACAGGGCCCAACACCGGGGAGCTGTTTTTT.

At least ten counts were recorded for this clonotype. V is TRBV6-5 and J is TRBJ1-5, with D possibly TRBD1 on 6 matching bases. CDR3 length: 15 residues. Trimming shortened V by 4 bases and J by 6 bases, and 16 bases separated the two germline ends. Looked up from germline, CDR1 is MNHEY and CDR2 is SVGAGI. CDR3 in DNA: TGTGCCAGCAGTTCCGGACAGTTAGGACGTCAGCCCCAGCATTTT. Translating gives CASSSGQLGRQPQHF.

Details on this clonotype: Being one base from a much bigger clone, this may be a read error. J is TRBJ1-4 and V is TRBV12-3 or TRBV12-4; 9 nucleotides match TRBD1. V shed 5 bases and J 7 bases; nucleotides not matched to a gene: 5. The CDR3 has 14 residues. The chain's CDR3 is CASSPGQGVEKLFF. CDR3 bases: TGTGCCAGCAGTCCGGGACAGGGAGTTGAAAAACTGTTTTTT.

This clonotype was seen many times. J is TRBJ2-7 and V is TRBV7-2, with a possible D match to TRBD2 (6 bases). Germline-derived CDR1 and CDR2 are SGHTA and FQGNSA. The CDR3 covers 12 residues. Trimming stripped 7 bases from V and 2 bases from J, with 9 bases between. CDR3 coding DNA: TGTGCCAGCACCGGACTAACCTACGAGCAGTACTTC. Encoded protein: CASTGLTYEQYF. Variable domain in full (rest from reference TRBV7-2 and TRBJ2-7): GAGVSQSPSNKVTEKGKDVELRCDPISGHTALYWYRQSLGQGLEFLIYFQGNSAPDKSGLPSDRFSAERTGGSVSTLTIQRTQQEDSAVYLCASTGLTYEQYFGPGTRLTVT.

The chain carries TRBV11-2 and TRBJ2-7; 7 bases agree with TRBD1. The CDR3 covers 16 residues. The germline V gene has CDR1 SGHAT and CDR2 FQNNGV. Trimming cost V 5 bases and J 7 bases; bases outside gene matches: 17. The CDR3 nucleotides read TGTGCCAGCAGCCACCTGAAAGGGGGCCGAGGGACGGAGCAGTACTTC. Amino acids: CASSHLKGGRGTEQYF.

This sequence joins TRBV11-2 and TRBJ2-7, with D perhaps assigned TRBD1 or TRBD2 (6 bases each). The CDR3 runs to 16 residues. V lost 2 bases and J lost 2, with 16 bases in between. Germline lookup yields CDR1 SGHAT and CDR2 FQNNGV. For the CDR3, the DNA is TGTGCCAGCAGCTTAATCGGAACGGGGGCGACCTACGAGCAGTACTTC. Its translation is CASSLIGTGATYEQYF. Complete variable domain (other parts from reference TRBV11-2 and TRBJ2-7): EAGVAQSPRYKIIEKRQSVAFWCNPISGHATLYWYQQILGQGPKLLIQFQNNGVVDDSQLPKDRFSAERLKGVDSTLKIQPAKLEDSAVYLCASSLIGTGATYEQYFGPGTRLTVT.

The table lists this clonotype with a few counts. The gene calls are TRBV7-2 and TRBJ2-4; TRBD1 might be the D (6 bases). Germline loops: CDR1 SGHTA, CDR2 FQGNSA. Between the trimmed V and J ends, which lost 4 bases and 1 base, there was a span of 8 bases. CDR3 length equals 14 residues. The DNA of the CDR3 is TGTGCCAGCAGCTCAGGGGCGGCCAAAAACATTCAGTACTTC. This sequence encodes CASSSGAAKNIQYF.

The chain has TRBV19 and TRBJ2-7; TRBD1 matches at 7 bases. V was pared by 3 bases and J by 3 bases, with 14 bases of the junction left unmatched. This CDR3 is 17 amino acids long. Germline assignment: CDR1 LNHDA and CDR2 SQIVND (reference sequence). CDR3 sequence (DNA): TGTGCCAGTAGTATTGGGTTTGGGACAGATTACCTCTACGAGCAGTACTTC. It translates to CASSIGFGTDYLYEQYF.

This clonotype was detected ten times or more. The chain couples TRBV7-6 to TRBJ2-7; 8 nucleotides line up with TRBD2. The V segment lost 2 bases and the J segment 6 bases; nucleotides outside the gene matches: 9. The CDR3 is 15 residues long. From germline, CDR1 is SGHVS and CDR2 FNYEAQ. The CDR3 spells CASSLNPGLVTEQYF. CDR3 DNA: TGTGCCAGCAGCTTAAATCCGGGACTAGTGACCGAGCAGTACTTC.

This clonotype was seen ten or more times. This chain uses TRBV3-1 with TRBJ1-1; weak D call: TRBD1 (5 bases). With 2 bases removed from V and 5 bases from J, the gap between germline ends came to 12 bases. The CDR3 sequence is 14 residues long. Per the germline V gene, CDR1 is LGHDT and CDR2 is YNNKEL (reference sequence). Here the CDR3 reads CASSQRGDGTEAFF. CDR3 in DNA: TGTGCCAGCAGCCAACGGGGGGACGGGACTGAAGCTTTCTTT.

This clonotype was detected a few times. The rearrangement uses TRBV18 and TRBJ2-7; no reliable D call. V was trimmed by 4 bases and J by 2 bases, leaving 15 bases between them. In germline, CDR1 is KGHSH, CDR2 LQKENI. The CDR3 runs to 15 residues. Here the CDR3 reads CASSLWQSAAYEQYF. CDR3 sequence (DNA): TGTGCCAGCTCACTCTGGCAGTCCGCGGCCTACGAGCAGTACTTC. The full variable domain, its missing parts supplied by reference TRBV18 and TRBJ2-7, is NAGVMQNPRHLVRRRGQEARLRCSPMKGHSHVYWYRQLPEEGLKFMVYLQKENIIDESGMPKERFSAEFPKEGPSILRIQQVVRGDSAAYFCASSLWQSAAYEQYFGPGTRLTVT.